These 2 T cell receptor beta chains came from one sample sequenced in a study of cytomegalovirus exposure and HLA in healthy donors. With 60 Vbeta and 13 Jbeta primers, the PCR was carried out. Clones were sequenced by immunoSEQ multiplex PCR, and TCRdb holds only the in-frame ones, with some missing. The listing records 100,000 to 150,000 clones. The sequencing sample was made of PBMCs. These TCRs come from a man between 18 and 35 years old in good health and CMV-seronegative.

The chain joins TRBV10-3 to TRBJ1-2; no reliable D call. Trimming stripped 3 bases from V and 0 bases from J, with 17 bases between. Per germline, CDR1 ENHRY and CDR2 SYGVKD. CDR3 length equals 17 residues. This chain's CDR3 is CAISDQTRTGANYGYTF. The DNA for the CDR3 is TGTGCCATCAGTGACCAAACTCGGACGGGAGCTAACTATGGCTACACCTTC.

CDR3 region: CASSLGDRTNTEAFF. The CDR3 DNA reads TGTGCCAGCAGCTTGGGGGACAGGACCAACACTGAAGCTTTCTTT. The rearrangement uses TRBV5-6 and TRBJ1-1; 8 nucleotides agree with TRBD1. CDR1 and CDR2 from the germline V gene are SGHDT and YYEEEE. Trimming took 0 bases from V and 2 from J; bases not matched to a gene: 3. The CDR3 runs 15 residues. The full variable domain, with the rest looked up from reference TRBV5-6 and TRBJ1-1, is DAGVTQSPTHLIKTRGQQVTLRCSPKSGHDTVSWYQQALGQGPQFIFQYYEEEERQRGNFPDRFSGHQFPNYSSELNVNALLLGDSALYLCASSLGDRTNTEAFFGQGTRLTVV.